This T cell receptor (beta chain) stems from a study of T-cell reconstitution after alpha-beta-depleted transplantation in children. Study-level points and caveats: There were some patients whose high TCRbeta diversity at day 60 came from surviving recipient T cells and thymic progenitors. Expanded clones from the graft, numbering several hundred, reportedly supplied alpha-beta T cells about two months after transplant. Fresh T-cell production supplied most of the T-cell counts and diversity seen one year after transplant.

The germline V gene has CDR1 MNHNS and CDR2 SASEGT. The CDR3 extends over 13 amino acids. J lost 7 bases, V lost 7 bases, and 7 bases had no gene match. There are a few counts of this clonotype. As yet, its antigen is unknown. Unique molecular identifiers tagged the TCRbeta library. TCRdb processed the PCR reads anew with MiXCR; each CDR3 protein has one entry. The sample consists of hundreds of thousands of distinct CDR3 sequences, around 16% of them appearing once. The sequence was obtained from a boy younger than two who had a stem cell transplant for Wiskott-Aldrich syndrome, so the T cells may come from the graft donor. The source was PBMCs, mostly from graft donor cells, collected 360 days after TCRalphabeta/CD19-depleted stem cell transplant. This chain uses TRBV6-1 with TRBJ2-1, with 7 bases that match TRBD2. The CDR3 protein is CASISQRGNEQFF. DNA of the CDR3: TGTGCCAGCATCAGCCAGCGGGGTAATGAGCAGTTCTTC.